This T cell receptor beta chain was captured by sequencing in a study of blood T cells in healthy people across ages (dated by TCRdb to about 2015). For the wider study: In model experiments, roughly one uniquely barcoded TCR beta cDNA molecule per two T cells was captured by template switching. Using deep sequencing normalized with unique cDNA molecular identifiers, the study measured how TCR beta repertoire diversity changes with age. Donors were grouped into four age groups: young (average roughly 17 years), middle-aged (about 40), aged (about 60) and long-lived (82). The study analyzed two additional independent replicas of 1 million unique cDNA reads from the same blood draw for two donors, one aged 18 to 29 and one aged 80 or older. Findings and caveats that apply to the study as a whole: As age increased, observed TCR beta diversity per million T cells dropped in a roughly linear way, and a significant reduction was already evident by age 40. Donor CMV infection status was unknown, potentially confounding age-related changes in expanded clonotypes. Conclusive comparison of naive and antigen-experienced compartments was prevented by the profiling of bulk unsorted PBMCs. A strong correlation was found between observed TCR beta diversity and the percentage of naive T cells measured by flow cytometry. Estimates of total diversity based on one million sequenced T cells were considered lower bounds and underestimates. The long-lived group showed more naive CD4+ T cells, fewer expanded clones and increased TCR diversity than the aged group, suggesting age selection.

Library prep was done by 5' RACE. TCRdb names Illumina HiSeq 2500 as the instrument used. A second PCR of roughly 7 to 11 cycles was performed with a sample-barcoded 5' primer and a J-beta primer mix. A unique molecular identifier was introduced onto each TCR beta cDNA molecule by a template-switch 5' adaptor carrying 12 random nucleotides. At least 2.5 million CDR3-containing paired-end reads were obtained from each sample. All of the RNA was converted into first-strand cDNA using the Mint cDNA synthesis kit, with a TRBC-specific oligonucleotide serving as the primer. Following uracil-DNA glycosylase treatment, a first 18-cycle PCR with universal primers M1SS and BC2_uni_R was performed on all cDNA. From the authors' description of their analysis: Normalization of each sample was performed by random selection of 1 million high-quality reads, each carrying a distinct molecular identifier. Reads sharing molecular identifiers were discarded rather than binned into consensus sequences. MiTCR, with a Q25 quality threshold and the strictest error-elimination algorithm, was used for CDR3 identification, clonotype clustering and error correction. A nonparametric unseen species model with Euler transformation was used to estimate a lower bound on total TCR beta diversity. TCRdb handled the public reads itself, with Q25 trimming in fastp and clone calling in MiXCR, and kept productive beta chains. All rows with the same CDR3 protein become a single entry with the most common DNA and genes. The authors' filters were not applied to this entry. This sample has 750,000 to 1,000,000 distinct CDR3 sequences in its table, and 29% of those were observed once. Of the sample, roughly 10% is held by the ten largest clones.

This clonotype came up a few times. The antigen this receptor binds is unknown. One base away there is no much larger clone; base qualities are not given. Systemically healthy Caucasian individuals from Russia, around 39 in total and aged about 6 to 95 years, were included as donors. Each donor gave ten milliliters of peripheral blood, drawn into EDTA-treated Vacutainer tubes. Ficoll-Paque density-gradient centrifugation was used to isolate PBMCs, with at least 7 million per sample. Trizol reagent was used to extract total RNA from the PBMCs, yielding at least 5.5 micrograms per sample. For every donor, an aliquot of PBMCs went through flow cytometry to measure the percentages of naive CD45RAhigh/CD27high T cells. CDR1 and CDR2 are drawn from the germline V gene: LGHNA, YSLEER. The CDR3 goes from the cysteine to the phenylalanine over 13 residues. Solely the CDR3 DNA is kept, with 39 bases framed from the first base. At the junction V is shortened by 4 bases and J by 5 bases, with 10 bases in between.

The sample was also reused in another study, on T cells of mothers and their children. The second study reports: Nine systemically healthy Caucasian individuals served as donors, namely three mothers together with their six children. cDNA synthesis consumed the entire amount of extracted RNA, loaded at about 1.5 ug RNA in each 15 ul reaction. Sample barcodes and 2-4 random nucleotides were added via the M1S primer in the second PCR. Each mother yielded over 9 million TCR beta CDR3 reads and each child 2.5 million to 3.5 million reads. TCR recombination output is similarly shaped by thymic selection in related and unrelated pairs, with a minor effect exerted by inherited differences. Normalized repertoire overlap was always slightly but never significantly higher in related than unrelated mother-child pairs. Persistent microchimeric T cell clones were not detected, at a sensitivity of about 100 clones per million clonotypes. Deep NGS was used in the study to compare the TCR beta repertoires of mothers and children and to look for features that separate related mother-child pairs from unrelated individuals. On average, the children were around 11 +/- 4 years old, while the mothers were about 40 +/- 4 years old. After adapter ligation was performed with NEBNext reagents, the libraries were sequenced on an Illumina HiSeq 2000 with 100+100 nt paired-end reads. To prevent cross-contamination, the mother and child libraries were prepared a month apart and were sequenced in separate runs. For each donor, somewhere between about 450,000 and 2,100,000 distinct TCR beta clonotypes were identified. Naive TCR beta clonotypes were estimated from low-frequency clonotypes matched to each donor's FACS-determined naive share, without sorting.

What was sequenced was blood. The TCR comes from a woman aged 40 to 55 in good health. The V and J genes are TRBV4-3 and TRBJ2-3; the D gene assignment is ambiguous. The CDR3 region reads CASSRIWGDTQYF. The DNA is as follows: TGCGCCAGCAGCCGTATTTGGGGAGATACGCAGTATTTT.